Sequencing of this T cell receptor (beta chain) was carried out in a study of control samples from healthy donors and cancer patients. Assay used: immunoSEQ multiplex PCR; TCRdb lists only in-frame clones, some missing. The repertoire holds 80,000 to 100,000 clones, approximately 86% seen once, with roughly an eighth in the top ten. The CDR3 is made up of 13 amino acids. Germline V gene sequence: CDR1 ENHRY, CDR2 SYGVKD. J lost 2 bases, V lost 4 bases, and 2 bases had no gene match. The chain combines TRBV10-3 with TRBJ2-7; TRBD2 matches 7 bases. What was sequenced was blood. The sequence came from a man between 25 and 39 years old in good health. CDR3 loop: CAISGEGPYEQYF. The CDR3 DNA follows: TGTGCCATCAGTGGGGAGGGACCCTACGAGCAGTACTTC.